Each of the 24 T cell receptor beta chains below was sequenced from the same sample in a study of blood T cell repertoires in COVID-19. Sequencing used immunoSEQ multiplex PCR; TCRdb keeps in-frame clones, though not all of them. The table records a few hundred thousand clones, about 83% of them present only once. Sequencing used peripheral blood. Receptors originate from a young woman with COVID-19, enrolled during active disease.

The table lists this clone with a count of one. V and J are TRBV5-6 and TRBJ2-2, with 7 bases fitting TRBD1. Per germline, CDR1 SGHDT and CDR2 YYEEEE. This CDR3 is built from 15 residues. V lost 1 base, J lost 4 bases, and 4 bases stayed unmatched. CDR3 residues: CASSLFDRATGELFF. CDR3 nucleotide sequence: TGTGCCAGCAGCTTGTTCGACAGGGCCACCGGGGAGCTGTTTTTT.

The chain is built from TRBV6-5 and TRBJ2-5, with 8 bases that match TRBD2. The CDR3 contains 16 residues. V lost 0 bases, J lost 2 bases, and 5 bases stayed unmatched. CDR1 MNHEY and CDR2 SVGAGI come from the germline V gene. In nucleotides, the CDR3 is TGTGCCAGCAGTTACTCGACGACTAGCGTTCAAGAGACCCAGTACTTC. As protein: CASSYSTTSVQETQYF.

CDR3 in amino acids: CATRLGYEQYF. The CDR3 DNA reads as TGTGCCACCAGACTCGGCTACGAGCAGTACTTC. The chain has TRBV19 and TRBJ2-7; no firm D call. The CDR3 is 11 amino acids. Germline-derived CDR1 and CDR2 are LNHDA and SQIVND (reference sequence). V lost 10 bases and J 3 bases, leaving 10 bases between the germline ends.

The chain combines TRBV11-1 with TRBJ2-6; possible D gene TRBD1, 6 bases. Germline values: CDR1 SGHAT, CDR2 FQDESV (reference sequence). V was trimmed by 5 bases and J by 3 bases, leaving 11 bases between them. The CDR3 is made up of 15 amino acids. DNA of the CDR3: TGTGCCAGCAGCCCCACAGGGTATGGGGCCAACGTCCTGACTTTC. Its protein product is CASSPTGYGANVLTF.

This rearrangement joins TRBV15 to TRBJ2-7; maybe TRBD1 (6 bases). Trimming cost V 4 bases and J 2 bases, with 15 bases left between them. The CDR3 consists of 15 residues. In germline, CDR1 is LNHNV, CDR2 YYDKDF (reference sequence). Written as DNA, the CDR3 is TGTGCCACCAGCACCGACAGGAGCCAAGCCTACGAGCAGTACTTC. It translates to CATSTDRSQAYEQYF. Using reference TRBV15 and TRBJ2-7 for the parts outside the CDR3, the full variable domain is DAMVIQNPRYQVTQFGKPVTLSCSQTLNHNVMYWYQQKSSQAPKLLFHYYDKDFNNEADTPDNFQSRRPNTSFCFLDIRSPGLGDTAMYLCATSTDRSQAYEQYFGPGTRLTVT.

The chain carries TRBV19 and TRBJ1-2; D may be TRBD1 (5 bases). Germline loops: CDR1 LNHDA, CDR2 SQIVND (reference sequence). V shed 5 bases and J shed 2 bases, with 18 bases lying between them. The CDR3 loop spans 16 amino acids. In nucleotides, the CDR3 is TGTGCCAGTAGTGCCCGGCTCATCCGGGGGAACTATGGCTACACCTTC. It specifies CASSARLIRGNYGYTF.

The gene calls are TRBV6-2 or TRBV6-3 and TRBJ2-7; no firm D call. The V and J ends lost 0 bases and 2 bases respectively, with 14 bases between them. From germline, CDR1 is MNHEY and CDR2 SVGEGT. The CDR3 is made up of 16 amino acids. CDR3 sequence reads: CASSYSVETKTYEQYF. CDR3 nucleotide sequence: TGTGCCAGCAGTTACTCGGTCGAGACAAAAACCTACGAGCAGTACTTC.

The rearrangement uses TRBV12-3 or TRBV12-4 and TRBJ1-2; perhaps TRBD1 as D (5 bases). Trimming removed 7 bases at V and 4 bases at J, with 13 bases between. This CDR3 is 13 amino acids long. The CDR3 loop is CASTQGIGYGYTF. In DNA, the CDR3 is TGTGCCAGCACCCAGGGTATTGGCTATGGCTACACCTTC.

V and J are TRBV7-8 and TRBJ2-1, with 12 bases matching TRBD2. This CDR3 spans 16 amino acids. Germline V lookup: CDR1 SGHVS, CDR2 FQNEAQ. V gave up 6 bases and J gave up 4 bases; unmatched junction bases: 7. The CDR3 DNA follows: TGTGCCAGCAGTCTCACCGGGACTAGCGGGTACAATGAGCAGTTCTTC. This translates into CASSLTGTSGYNEQFF.

CDR3 residues: CASSSQQSRAFF. The CDR3 DNA reads as TGTGCCAGCAGCAGCCAACAGTCACGGGCTTTCTTT. The chain uses TRBV7-9 and TRBJ1-1; D gene unclear. This CDR3 region has 12 residues. CDR1 and CDR2 from the germline V gene are SEHNR and FQNEAQ (reference sequence). Trimming cost V 5 bases and J 11 bases, with 15 bases left between them.

This clone was found once. The V and J genes are TRBV5-5 and TRBJ1-1, with TRBD1 identical over 8 bases. This CDR3 has 12 amino acids. The V segment lost 2 bases and the J segment 9 bases; nucleotides outside the gene matches: 3. Germline CDR1 SGHKS, CDR2 YYEKEE (reference sequence). The CDR3 DNA reads as TGTGCCAGCAGCTTTGGACAGGGTAAAGCTTTCTTT. Encoded protein: CASSFGQGKAFF.

The chain recombines TRBV2 with TRBJ1-2; D remains unclear. The V and J ends lost 6 bases and 12 bases respectively, with 14 bases between them. The germline CDR1 and CDR2 sequences are SNHLY and FYNNEI. The CDR3 spans 11 residues. Written as DNA, the CDR3 is TGTGCCAGCAGGCGTACGGGAAAGGACACCTTC. Translated, it gives CASRRTGKDTF.

V is TRBV28 and J is TRBJ2-4, with D tentatively TRBD2 (5 bases). The CDR3 has 16 residues. The ends were cut back, 5 bases at V and 6 bases at J, with 20 bases in the middle. Per germline, CDR1 MDHEN and CDR2 SYDVKM. CDR3 nucleotide sequence: TGTGCCAGCAGTATCAGAAGGGAGCCCTTTAGAAACATTCAGTACTTC. It translates to CASSIRREPFRNIQYF.

The chain couples TRBV27 to TRBJ1-2; D is uncertain. This CDR3 has 14 amino acids. In germline, CDR1 is MNHEY, CDR2 SMNVEV (reference sequence). Trimming stripped 2 bases from V and 1 base from J, with 8 bases between. CDR3 DNA sequence: TGTGCCAGCAGTTTAGCGGGGAGTAACTATGGCTACACCTTC. Translation: CASSLAGSNYGYTF.

The rearrangement links TRBV29-1 to TRBJ2-1, with 9 bases that match TRBD1. The CDR3 has 15 residues. V lost 6 bases and J lost 0; bases outside the gene matches: 6. Germline V gives CDR1 SQVTM, CDR2 ANQGSEA. In DNA, the CDR3 is TGCAGCGTCGCTTTGACAGGGGGCTCCTACAATGAGCAGTTCTTC. Its protein product is CSVALTGGSYNEQFF.

This rearrangement joins TRBV5-4 to TRBJ1-3, with 8 nucleotides matching TRBD1. The CDR3 extends over 17 amino acids. Germline-derived CDR1 and CDR2 are SGHNT and YYREEE (reference sequence). Unmatched junction bases numbered 6, after V lost 0 bases and J lost 1 base. The CDR3 DNA reads TGTGCCAGCAGCTTGGCCCCAGGGGGCCTGTCTGGAAACACCATATATTTT. This codes for CASSLAPGGLSGNTIYF. Drawing the rest from reference TRBV5-4 and TRBJ1-3, the complete variable domain is ETGVTQSPTHLIKTRGQQVTLRCSSQSGHNTVSWYQQALGQGPQFIFQYYREEENGRGNFPPRFSGLQFPNYSSELNVNALELDDSALYLCASSLAPGGLSGNTIYFGEGSWLTVV.

The gene calls are TRBV19 and TRBJ2-7; the D is unclear. Germline V gene sequence: CDR1 LNHDA, CDR2 SQIVND (reference sequence). The CDR3 loop spans 15 amino acids. V was trimmed by 3 bases and J by 0 bases, leaving 12 bases between them. The chain's CDR3 is CASSISARSSYEQYF. CDR3 coding DNA: TGTGCCAGTAGTATTTCAGCTAGAAGCTCCTACGAGCAGTACTTC.

V gene TRBV6-5 combines with J gene TRBJ2-3; 9 nucleotides agree with TRBD2. V was pared by 6 bases and J by 4 bases, with 2 bases of the junction left unmatched. Germline-derived CDR1 and CDR2 are MNHEY and SVGAGI. The CDR3 consists of 13 residues. CDR3 DNA: TGTGCCAGCAGAGGGACTAGCTCAGATACGCAGTATTTT. This translates into CASRGTSSDTQYF.

The rearrangement uses TRBV5-4 and TRBJ1-1, with D perhaps TRBD1 (5 bases). Per germline, CDR1 SGHNT and CDR2 YYREEE (reference sequence). The CDR3 consists of 15 residues. The V end was cut by 0 bases, the J end by 1 base, with 10 bases between. In DNA form, the CDR3 reads TGTGCCAGCAGCTTGGCGGGTGGGGCGAACACTGAAGCTTTCTTT. Amino acid sequence: CASSLAGGANTEAFF.

This chain links TRBV19 with TRBJ2-5, with 11 bases lining up with TRBD1. Germline CDR1 is LNHDA and CDR2 is SQIVND (reference sequence). After removal of 6 bases from V and 1 base from J, the junction contained 1 base not matched to a gene. The CDR3 contains 14 residues. The CDR3 nucleotides read TGTGCCAGTAGCGGGACAGGGGGCCAAGAGACCCAGTACTTC. This encodes CASSGTGGQETQYF.

The CDR3 reads CASSPDWGMNTEAFF. For the CDR3, the DNA is TGTGCCAGCTCACCAGATTGGGGCATGAACACTGAAGCTTTCTTT. The J gene is TRBJ1-1, the V gene TRBV18; D is perhaps TRBD1 (5 bases). Germline CDR1 KGHSH, CDR2 LQKENI. There are 15 residues in the CDR3. Trimming removed 2 bases from V and 0 bases from J, with 10 bases in between. The full variable domain, with the rest looked up from reference TRBV18 and TRBJ1-1, is NAGVMQNPRHLVRRRGQEARLRCSPMKGHSHVYWYRQLPEEGLKFMVYLQKENIIDESGMPKERFSAEFPKEGPSILRIQQVVRGDSAAYFCASSPDWGMNTEAFFGQGTRLTVV.

In nucleotides, the CDR3 is TGTGCCAGCAGTGATCGGACTAGCGGGAGTGGGGATACGCAGTATTTT. Translating it yields CASSDRTSGSGDTQYF. The V and J genes are TRBV25-1 and TRBJ2-3; 13 nucleotides match TRBD2. The CDR3 extends over 16 amino acids. Germline V gene sequence: CDR1 MGHDK, CDR2 SYGVNS. Trimming took 3 bases from V and 6 from J; bases not matched to a gene: 6.

V and J are TRBV4-1 and TRBJ1-1; D is possibly TRBD1 (5 bases). Germline CDR1 is MGHRA and CDR2 is YSYEKL. V was trimmed by 0 bases and J by 0 bases, leaving 11 bases between them. CDR3 size: 16 residues. This CDR3 reads CASSQDPTGVNTEAFF. Written as DNA, the CDR3 is TGCGCCAGCAGCCAAGATCCCACGGGGGTGAACACTGAAGCTTTCTTT.

J is TRBJ2-1 and V is TRBV24-1, with a tentative D call TRBD1 (6 bases). V was trimmed by 5 bases and J by 8 bases, leaving 15 bases between them. The CDR3 contains 14 residues. Germline V gives CDR1 KGHDR, CDR2 SFDVKD. The CDR3 coding sequence is TGTGCCACCAGTGCCTCTGGCAGGGGCGATGAGCAGTTCTTC. It encodes CATSASGRGDEQFF.